These T cell receptor beta chains were read from a single sample in a study of T cell responses to AZD1222 COVID-19 vaccine. Data came from immunoSEQ multiplex PCR; TCRdb stores just in-frame clones and leaves some out. This table holds about 140,000 clones, roughly 90% found once. The sample consisted of peripheral blood, taken on day 0 of AZD1222 vaccination. These receptors were collected from an adult in good health. Each CDR3 is given with its conserved first and last residue. The D gene is left open where the match is weak. The listing skips clone size in some rows; elsewhere it reads once, few, many or a size class.

V	D	J	size	DNA	CDR3
TRBV28	-	TRBJ1-5	once	TGTGCCAGCAGTTTTTTGGAGCAGCCCCAGCATTTT	CASSFLEQPQHF
TRBV7-3	-	TRBJ1-1	-	TGTGCCAGCAGCCTCGTAGGGGAGGGCACTGAAGCTTTCTTT	CASSLVGEGTEAFF
TRBV30	TRBD1	TRBJ1-1	few	TGTGCCTGGAGTTCGAGACAGGGTGTGGGGGGCACTGAAGCTTTCTTT	CAWSSRQGVGGTEAFF
TRBV7-8	TRBD1	TRBJ1-2	-	TGTGCCAGCAGCTTAAGCAGGGGGGCCTATGGCTACACCTTC	CASSLSRGAYGYTF
TRBV18	TRBD1	TRBJ1-1	once	TGTGCCAGCTCACTTACCGGACCGGGACAGGGGGCCACTGAAGCTTTCTTT	CASSLTGPGQGATEAFF
TRBV28	-	TRBJ1-5	-	TGTGCCAGCAGCTTTATCTTCAAGGACAATCAGCCCCAGCATTTT	CASSFIFKDNQPQHF
TRBV7-2	-	TRBJ2-3	-	TGTGCCAGCAGCTTAGTGTGGGCGGGGGATACGCAGTATTTT	CASSLVWAGDTQYF
TRBV10-1	TRBD1	TRBJ2-2	-	TGCGCCAGCAGTGAGTCCTGGACAGGGGGCGAACCCGGGGAGCTGTTTTTT	CASSESWTGGEPGELFF
TRBV5-6	-	TRBJ1-2	few	TGTGCCAGCAGCCAAAGGAACGGGGAGGGAGGCTACACCTTC	CASSQRNGEGGYTF
TRBV25-1	-	TRBJ2-7	-	TGTGCCAGCAGTGAATTGGGGGCCTACGAGCAGTACTTC	CASSELGAYEQYF
TRBV5-6	-	TRBJ1-4	-	TGTGCCAGCAGCCCCGGACAGCAGGCTAATGAAAAACTGTTTTTT	CASSPGQQANEKLFF
TRBV11-2	TRBD2	TRBJ2-2	-	TGTGCCAGCAGCTCCGGACTAGCTATCTCCGGGGAGCTGTTTTTT	CASSSGLAISGELFF
TRBV29-1	-	TRBJ1-5	-	TGCAGCGTTGTAGGGACCGGTGAACAGCCCCAGCATTTT	CSVVGTGEQPQHF
TRBV28	-	TRBJ1-5	-	TGTGCCAGCAGTTTCAGGGGCCCCCGAGGCAATCAGCCCCAGCATTTT	CASSFRGPRGNQPQHF
TRBV7-6	TRBD1	TRBJ2-1	-	TGTGCCAGCAGAGCTTTCGGGACAGGGGTGGGTTATGAGCAGTTCTTC	CASRAFGTGVGYEQFF
TRBV27	TRBD2	TRBJ2-1	-	TGTGCCAGCAGCCCTCACACCGGGACTAGCGGGAGAAAGCGCTACAATGAGCAGTTCTTC	CASSPHTGTSGRKRYNEQFF
TRBV27	TRBD2	TRBJ2-1	-	TGTGCCAGCAGTTTACGAATAGCGGGGGTGAATGAGCAGTTCTTC	CASSLRIAGVNEQFF
TRBV5-4	-	TRBJ2-2	-	TGTGCCAGCAGCTTCTTGTCCGGGGACTTTAACACCGGGGAGCTGTTTTTT	CASSFLSGDFNTGELFF
TRBV7-9	-	TRBJ2-7	-	TGTGCCAGCAGCTTTCTCGGGGGCTACGAGCAGTACTTC	CASSFLGGYEQYF
TRBV6-1	-	TRBJ2-7	once	TGTGCCAGCAGTGATCTTCCCAGCTCCTACGAGCAGTACTTC	CASSDLPSSYEQYF
TRBV20-1	-	TRBJ1-1	-	TGCAGTGCTAGTTTCGGGAAATCTGAAGCTTTCTTT	CSASFGKSEAFF
TRBV6-5	-	TRBJ1-2	-	TGTGCCAGCAAAGACAGCTATGGCTACACCTTC	CASKDSYGYTF
TRBV6-5	-	TRBJ1-6	-	TGTGCCAGCAGTTACTCACCGGGGAACTCACCCCTCCACTTT	CASSYSPGNSPLHF
TRBV10-3	-	TRBJ2-7	once	TGTGCCATCAGTGATGGGACTTTCTACGAGCAGTACTTC	CAISDGTFYEQYF
TRBV6-2/TRBV6-3	-	TRBJ2-5	-	TGTGCCAGCAGCCCCCGGGGGTCGGAGACCCAGTACTTC	CASSPRGSETQYF
TRBV24-1	-	TRBJ1-5	-	TGTGCCACCAGTGGGGCAGGAGGTTCGGGTCAGCCCCAGCATTTT	CATSGAGGSGQPQHF
TRBV5-1	-	TRBJ2-1	-	TGCGCCAGCAGCTCCACGTTCCCCGGAGGATCAGGGCCCTCCCACTACAATGAGCAGTTCTTC	CASSSTFPGGSGPSHYNEQFF
TRBV2	-	TRBJ2-2	-	TGTGCCAGCAGTGTTTCTTTAACCGGGGAGCTGTTTTTT	CASSVSLTGELFF
TRBV6-4	TRBD1	TRBJ2-3	-	TGTGCCAGCAGTGCCCTACCGGGACAGGGGTCCTTAGTGCAGTATTTT	CASSALPGQGSLVQYF
TRBV30	-	TRBJ1-6	once	TGTGCCTGGAGGGTGGAAACATCGAATAATTCACCCCTCCACTTT	CAWRVETSNNSPLHF
TRBV7-2	-	TRBJ2-7	-	TGTGCCAGCAGCTTGGGGAAATACTACGAGCAGTACTTC	CASSLGKYYEQYF
TRBV4-3	-	TRBJ2-2	-	TGCGCCAGCGGGACGGATAATGCTAGGAGGCGGGAGCTGTTTTTT	CASGTDNARRRELFF
TRBV4-1	-	TRBJ2-4	-	TGCGCCAGCAGCCAAGAGCGACAGACCTTAGCCAAAAACATTCAGTACTTC	CASSQERQTLAKNIQYF
TRBV10-3	-	TRBJ1-3	-	TGTGCCTCCACCCGGGGAAACACCATATATTTT	CASTRGNTIYF
TRBV27	TRBD2	TRBJ2-1	-	TGTGCCAGCAGTTTAAGGGCTAGCGGGGGGAGGGATAATGAGCAGTTCTTC	CASSLRASGGRDNEQFF
TRBV23-1	-	TRBJ2-7	-	TGCGCCAGCAGTCACGACAGGAGTAACGAGCAGTACTTC	CASSHDRSNEQYF
TRBV15	-	TRBJ2-1	-	TGTGCCACCAGCAGAGGGGGCCGTGGGTCCTACAATGAGCAGTTCTTC	CATSRGGRGSYNEQFF
TRBV7-2	-	TRBJ2-2	-	TGTGCCAGCAGCTGGGGGTCCCTGGTAAACACCGGGGAGCTGTTTTTT	CASSWGSLVNTGELFF
TRBV3-1/TRBV3-2	-	TRBJ2-2	-	TGTGCCAGCAGCGCAAGAGCTGGCCTACTAGCTGCGCTCCTAAGGGGCGGGGAGCTGTTTTTT	CASSARAGLLAALLRGGELFF
TRBV18	TRBD1	TRBJ2-3	-	TGTGCCAGCTCACCACCGAATGGACAGGGTATGGGTGATACGCAGTATTTT	CASSPPNGQGMGDTQYF
TRBV25-1	TRBD1	TRBJ2-7	-	TGTGCCAGCAGTCCAGGACAGGGGGCGTCCTACGAGCAGTACTTC	CASSPGQGASYEQYF
TRBV7-3	-	TRBJ2-2	once	TGTGCCAGCAGCCCCCAAGCCGGGGAGCTGTTTTTT	CASSPQAGELFF
TRBV4-1	-	TRBJ2-7	-	TGCGCCAGCAGCCGTCTTAGCGGTTACGAGCAGTACTTC	CASSRLSGYEQYF
TRBV6-5	-	TRBJ1-1	-	TGTGCCAGCACCCCCTTTCGGGGTACTGAAGCTTTCTTT	CASTPFRGTEAFF
TRBV6-5	TRBD1	TRBJ2-7	-	TGTGCCAGCAGTTACTCAGGCAGGGGGTACGAGCAGTACTTC	CASSYSGRGYEQYF
TRBV5-1	-	TRBJ2-2	-	TGCGCCAGCCGCCCCGGGACTCTAATCACCGGGGAGCTGTTTTTT	CASRPGTLITGELFF
TRBV4-3	-	TRBJ2-7	-	TGCGCCAGCAGCCAAGCAGGGGCCGAGCAGTACTTC	CASSQAGAEQYF
TRBV18	-	TRBJ2-3	-	TGTGCCAGCTCACCAATGGGTGCAGATACGCAGTATTTT	CASSPMGADTQYF
TRBV5-8	TRBD1	TRBJ1-2	-	TGTGCCAGCAGCTTAGACAGGGCCTCAGCTGTACGTGGCTACACCTTC	CASSLDRASAVRGYTF
TRBV2	TRBD1	TRBJ2-7	-	TGTGCCAGCAGGCCCGACAGGGGAAGTTGGGACGAGCAGTACTTC	CASRPDRGSWDEQYF
TRBV7-9	-	TRBJ1-2	-	TGTGCCAGCAGCTCCTCCCCGGACGGCTACACCTTC	CASSSSPDGYTF
TRBV3-1/TRBV3-2	-	TRBJ1-5	-	TGTGCCAGCAGCCAAGGGATCAGGGGAAACCAGCCCCAGCATTTT	CASSQGIRGNQPQHF
TRBV7-3	-	TRBJ1-1	few	TGTGCCAGCAGCCTAACAGGGCAGACTGAAGCTTTCTTT	CASSLTGQTEAFF
TRBV7-2	TRBD1	TRBJ1-1	few	TGTGCCAGCAGCTTAATGGGGGTGACAGGGTGGGCTTTCTTT	CASSLMGVTGWAFF
TRBV7-8	-	TRBJ2-1	-	TGTGCCAGCAGCGCGAGGTACGGAAGCTCCTACAATGAGCAGTTCTTC	CASSARYGSSYNEQFF
TRBV5-1	TRBD1	TRBJ1-1	-	TGCGCCAGCAGCTTGGGACAGGGATGGACTGAAGCTTTCTTT	CASSLGQGWTEAFF
TRBV19	-	TRBJ1-2	once	TGTGCCACTCGCCGGGGGGCGCAAAATAGGCTGACCGGCTACACCTTC	CATRRGAQNRLTGYTF
TRBV11-2	-	TRBJ2-1	-	TGTGCCAGCAGCTTACGTCCGGCGGGGGCATACAATGAGCAGTTCTTC	CASSLRPAGAYNEQFF